A single sample is the source of the 25 T cell receptor beta chains below, sequenced in a study of blood T cell repertoires in COVID-19. Sequencing used immunoSEQ multiplex PCR; TCRdb keeps in-frame clones, though not all of them. The sample yields over 150,000 clones, 85% to 90% seen once. The material sequenced was peripheral blood. These receptors came from a woman of 80 years or more with COVID-19, enrolled during active disease.

The chain combines TRBV19 with TRBJ1-5, with 8 bases matching TRBD1. CDR1 is LNHDA and CDR2 is SQIVND in the germline V gene (reference sequence). This CDR3 contains 16 residues. After removal of 4 bases from V and 3 bases from J, the junction contained 8 bases not matched to a gene. The CDR3 is CASSTPGQGPNQPQHF. In DNA, the CDR3 is TGTGCCAGTAGTACCCCAGGACAGGGACCCAATCAGCCCCAGCATTTT.

The V gene is TRBV28, the J gene TRBJ1-6, with D maybe TRBD1 (5 bases). The length of the CDR3 is 14 residues. Per the germline V gene, CDR1 is MDHEN and CDR2 is SYDVKM. Trimming left V 5 bases short and J 7 bases short, with 12 bases between. The CDR3 DNA reads as TGTGCCAGCAGTCCGGGGGGAGGGAATTCACCCCTCCACTTT. Translating gives CASSPGGGNSPLHF.

In its sample, this clone was seen once. The chain links TRBV5-1 to TRBJ1-2; TRBD1 agrees at 7 bases. The CDR3 has 13 residues. CDR1 SGHRS and CDR2 YFSETQ come from the germline V gene. V trimming: 5 bases; J trimming: 5 bases; junction bases outside the gene matches: 6. For the CDR3, the DNA is TGCGCCAGCAGTATCGGACAGGCTTATGGCTACACCTTC. Encoded protein: CASSIGQAYGYTF.

The chain couples TRBV5-1 to TRBJ2-5; TRBD2 matches 11 bases. The CDR3 length is 15 residues. CDR1 is SGHRS, CDR2 YFSETQ, per germline. The V and J ends lost 4 bases and 4 bases, in that order; junction bases with no gene match: 6. The CDR3 loop is CASSVTGLAAETQYF. In nucleotides, the CDR3 is TGCGCCAGCAGCGTCACGGGACTAGCGGCAGAGACCCAGTACTTC.

The chain employs TRBV7-8 and TRBJ2-2, with D possibly matching TRBD1 (5 bases). CDR1 and CDR2 (germline): SGHVS, FQNEAQ. This CDR3 comprises 15 residues. Deletions cut 0 bases from V and 2 bases from J, with 7 bases between. CDR3 DNA: TGTGCCAGCAGCTTAGCAGGGGTTAACACCGGGGAGCTGTTTTTT. This encodes CASSLAGVNTGELFF.

This clone came up a few times. This chain connects TRBV6-5 to TRBJ1-2; maybe TRBD1 (6 bases). Germline CDR1 reads MNHEY; CDR2 reads SVGAGI. The V end lost 5 bases, the J end lost 1 base, and 8 bases lay between the germline ends. This CDR3 has 13 amino acids. CDR3 sequence (DNA): TGTGCCAGCAGTCCGGACAGTAACTATGGCTACACCTTC. Its translation is CASSPDSNYGYTF.

The chain has TRBV6-5 and TRBJ2-7; 9 nucleotides line up with TRBD1. From germline, CDR1 is MNHEY and CDR2 SVGAGI. V gave up 0 bases and J gave up 3 bases; unmatched junction bases: 3. The CDR3 extends over 15 amino acids. As DNA, the CDR3 is TGTGCCAGCAGTTACTCGACGACAGGGGGCTACGAGCAGTACTTC. Translating gives CASSYSTTGGYEQYF.

The gene calls are TRBV7-9 and TRBJ2-7; unclear D gene. The CDR3 runs 13 residues. Germline V gene sequence: CDR1 SEHNR, CDR2 FQNEAQ (reference sequence). V dropped 3 bases and J dropped 0 bases, with 6 bases sitting between them. CDR3 protein: CASSFVSSYEQYF. CDR3 sequence (DNA): TGTGCCAGCAGCTTCGTTAGCTCCTACGAGCAGTACTTC.

The rearrangement links TRBV13 to TRBJ2-2; 7 bases agree with TRBD2. Germline V gene data show CDR1 as PRHDT and CDR2 as FYEKMQ (reference sequence). V trimming: 6 bases; J trimming: 9 bases; junction bases outside the gene matches: 13. The CDR3 is made up of 15 amino acids. The CDR3 reads CASRPRASGGRELFF. The CDR3 nucleotides read TGTGCCAGCAGGCCCCGAGCTAGCGGAGGGAGGGAGCTGTTTTTT.

This clone showed up just a few times. This chain uses TRBV9 with TRBJ2-3; the match to TRBD2 covers 8 bases. Germline CDR1 is SGDLS and CDR2 is YYNGEE. With V trimmed by 4 bases and J by 5 bases, 18 bases remained unmatched. CDR3 size: 18 residues. The CDR3 sequence: CASSHTDTSAGAIDTQYF. DNA of the CDR3: TGTGCCAGCAGCCATACCGATACTTCAGCGGGAGCGATAGATACGCAGTATTTT.

The chain joins TRBV27 to TRBJ2-5; 7 bases match TRBD2. The germline V gene encodes CDR1 MNHEY and CDR2 SMNVEV (reference sequence). Trimming took 5 bases from V and 1 from J; bases not matched to a gene: 4. The CDR3 extends over 14 amino acids. CDR3 in DNA: TGTGCCAGCAGTCCGGGGGGAATCCAAGAGACCCAGTACTTC. This encodes CASSPGGIQETQYF.

The gene calls are TRBV2 and TRBJ2-7, with 9 bases lining up with TRBD2. The junction had 4 bases not matched to a gene; V was cut back by 7 bases and J by 0 bases. The CDR3 consists of 14 residues. The germline V gene has CDR1 SNHLY and CDR2 FYNNEI. CDR3 sequence: CASTAGGSSYEQYF. In DNA form, the CDR3 reads TGTGCCAGCACGGCGGGAGGGAGCTCCTACGAGCAGTACTTC.

The DNA of the CDR3 is TGCGCCAGCAGCTCGGGGACAGGGGAATATTCAGAGACCCAGTACTTC. Its protein is CASSSGTGEYSETQYF. The chain carries TRBV5-1 and TRBJ2-5; 10 nucleotides match TRBD1. In germline, CDR1 is SGHRS, CDR2 YFSETQ. The CDR3 is 16 residues long. Trimming cost V 3 bases and J 4 bases; bases outside gene matches: 9.

This sequence joins TRBV6-2 or TRBV6-3 and TRBJ2-3; D is possibly TRBD1 (7 bases). The V gene lost 6 bases and the J gene lost 2 bases, with 24 bases spanning the gap. Germline V gene data show CDR1 as MNHEY and CDR2 as SVGEGT. The CDR3 length is 18 residues. The CDR3 loop is CASSHRQGRGTSTDTQYF. For the CDR3, the DNA is TGTGCCAGCAGCCACCGGCAAGGCAGGGGGACTTCCACAGATACGCAGTATTTT.

The CDR3 DNA is TGCGCCAGCAGCTTAACGAGCTCTGGAAACACCATATATTTT. This translates into CASSLTSSGNTIYF. This rearrangement joins TRBV5-1 to TRBJ1-3; D ambiguous. There are 14 residues in the CDR3. Trimming removed 2 bases at V and 0 bases at J, with 6 bases between. Germline loops: CDR1 SGHRS, CDR2 YFSETQ.

This clone was seen repeatedly, ten times or more. V is TRBV28 and J is TRBJ1-2, with a possible D match to TRBD1 (6 bases). There are 13 residues in the CDR3. Trimming removed 6 bases from V and 2 bases from J, with 10 bases in between. Germline values: CDR1 MDHEN, CDR2 SYDVKM. CDR3 sequence: CASSPGQNYGYTF. The CDR3 nucleotides read TGTGCCAGCAGCCCCGGACAGAACTATGGCTACACCTTC.

This chain links TRBV18 with TRBJ2-4; D remains ambiguous. CDR1 and CDR2 from the germline V gene are KGHSH and LQKENI. The CDR3 extends over 14 amino acids. Trimming shortened V by 3 bases and J by 1 base, and 7 bases separated the two germline ends. This chain's CDR3 is CASSPEAAKNIQYF. CDR3 bases: TGTGCCAGCTCACCTGAGGCCGCCAAAAACATTCAGTACTTC.

This sequence joins TRBV5-5 and TRBJ1-6; 7 bases agree with TRBD1. The CDR3 runs 15 residues. With V trimmed by 8 bases and J by 7 bases, 12 bases remained unmatched. Germline assignment: CDR1 SGHKS and CDR2 YYEKEE (reference sequence). CDR3 loop: CASGTVGTVNSPLHF. The CDR3 nucleotides read TGTGCCAGTGGTACTGTAGGGACAGTGAATTCACCCCTCCACTTT. Using reference TRBV5-5 and TRBJ1-6 for the parts outside the CDR3, the full variable domain is DAGVTQSPTHLIKTRGQQVTLRCSPISGHKSVSWYQQVLGQGPQFIFQYYEKEERGRGNFPDRFSARQFPNYSSELNVNALLLGDSALYLCASGTVGTVNSPLHFGNGTRLTVT.

The chain links TRBV7-8 to TRBJ2-7; 7 bases are a match to TRBD1. The V gene's germline CDR1 is SGHVS and CDR2 FQNEAQ. The ends lost 5 bases at V and 2 bases at J; junction bases unmatched: 6. CDR3 length equals 14 residues. The CDR3 nucleotides are TGTGCCAGCAGCCGCCGGGACAGAGCCTACGAGCAGTACTTC. Translation gives CASSRRDRAYEQYF. The whole variable domain, remainder taken from reference TRBV7-8 and TRBJ2-7, is GAGVSQSPRYKVAKRGQDVALRCDPISGHVSLFWYQQALGQGPEFLTYFQNEAQLDKSGLPSDRFFAERPEGSVSTLKIQRTQQEDSAVYLCASSRRDRAYEQYFGPGTRLTVT.

This clone was seen only once. The V and J genes are TRBV6-2 or TRBV6-3 and TRBJ2-3; 10 nucleotides line up with TRBD2. The CDR3 has 15 amino acids. Per the germline V gene, CDR1 is MNHEY and CDR2 is SVGEGT. The junction had 5 bases not matched to a gene; V was cut back by 2 bases and J by 6 bases. CDR3 residues: CASSYSLAGVDTQYF. DNA of the CDR3: TGTGCCAGCAGTTACAGCCTAGCGGGAGTGGATACGCAGTATTTT.

The chain joins TRBV7-8 to TRBJ1-3, with D maybe TRBD1 (5 bases). Per germline, CDR1 SGHVS and CDR2 FQNEAQ. Trimming removed 0 bases at V and 0 bases at J, with 15 bases between. The CDR3 contains 18 residues. Here the CDR3 DNA reads TGTGCCAGCAGCTTAGCCGTAGGACATCGCTTCTCTGGAAACACCATATATTTT. Its protein is CASSLAVGHRFSGNTIYF.

V usage is TRBV12-3 or TRBV12-4 and J usage is TRBJ1-2; TRBD1 agrees at 7 bases. J lost 8 bases, V lost 5 bases, and 8 bases had no gene match. There are 13 residues in the CDR3. CDR3 region: CASSPRDSQGYTF. Written as DNA, the CDR3 is TGTGCCAGCAGTCCTCGGGACAGTCAAGGCTACACCTTC.

The chain links TRBV19 to TRBJ1-3; 7 bases line up with TRBD1. V lost 3 bases to trimming and J lost 0 bases; unmatched junction nucleotides: 8. Germline V gene lookup returns CDR1 LNHDA and CDR2 SQIVND (reference sequence). The CDR3 runs 17 residues. The CDR3 bases are TGTGCCAGTAGTATTGGACGGACAGGCCGCTCTGGAAACACCATATATTTT. Its translation: CASSIGRTGRSGNTIYF.

The rearrangement links TRBV19 to TRBJ2-3, with D perhaps matching TRBD2 (6 bases). There are 15 residues in the CDR3. Between the trimmed V and J ends, which lost 1 base and 1 base, there was a span of 9 bases. Per the germline V gene, CDR1 is LNHDA and CDR2 is SQIVND (reference sequence). CDR3 sequence: CASSIVSGGTDTQYF. In DNA, the CDR3 is TGTGCCAGTAGTATAGTTTCGGGGGGCACAGATACGCAGTATTTT. Drawing the rest from reference TRBV19 and TRBJ2-3, the complete variable domain is DGGITQSPKYLFRKEGQNVTLSCEQNLNHDAMYWYRQDPGQGLRLIYYSQIVNDFQKGDIAEGYSVSREKKESFPLTVTSAQKNPTAFYLCASSIVSGGTDTQYFGPGTRLTVL.

This chain uses TRBV7-6 with TRBJ2-3; the D gene is possibly TRBD2 (5 bases). The CDR3 totals 15 residues. Trimming cost V 2 bases and J 0 bases, with 9 bases left between them. Germline V gene lookup returns CDR1 SGHVS and CDR2 FNYEAQ. The CDR3 DNA is TGTGCCAGCAGCTTAAGCGGCGGGAGCACAGATACGCAGTATTTT. Translation: CASSLSGGSTDTQYF.